The 9 T cell receptor beta chains below were found in one sample sequenced in a study of cytomegalovirus exposure and HLA in healthy donors. The PCR was carried out with 60 Vbeta primers and 13 Jbeta primers. The method was immunoSEQ multiplex PCR; TCRdb's version includes in-frame clones alone and lacks a portion of them. There are about 97,000 clones in the sample; about 81% occur only once, and about 4.9% lies in the top ten. Sequences were obtained from PBMCs. These receptors were taken from a man aged 35 to 55 in good health and CMV-seropositive.

V gene TRBV9 combines with J gene TRBJ2-1; TRBD1 agrees at 8 bases. V trimming: 0 bases; J trimming: 5 bases; junction bases outside the gene matches: 7. CDR1 and CDR2 (germline): SGDLS, YYNGEE. The CDR3 loop spans 16 amino acids. CDR3 DNA sequence: TGTGCCAGCAGCGTAGCCGGACAGGGTGCCCACAATGAGCAGTTCTTC. It translates to CASSVAGQGAHNEQFF.

The rearrangement links TRBV11-2 to TRBJ1-2; no firm D call. This CDR3 has 16 amino acids. Trimming took 2 bases from V and 1 from J, leaving 14 bases between them. Germline V gene lookup returns CDR1 SGHAT and CDR2 FQNNGV. The CDR3 DNA reads as TGTGCCAGCAGCTTACTATCCACTATGATTAACTATGGCTACACCTTC. It specifies CASSLLSTMINYGYTF. The full variable domain, completed using reference TRBV11-2 and TRBJ1-2, is EAGVAQSPRYKIIEKRQSVAFWCNPISGHATLYWYQQILGQGPKLLIQFQNNGVVDDSQLPKDRFSAERLKGVDSTLKIQPAKLEDSAVYLCASSLLSTMINYGYTFGSGTRLTVV.

This chain connects TRBV7-9 to TRBJ2-3; a weak D match, TRBD2 (6 bases). This CDR3 has 15 amino acids. Trimming removed 3 bases at V and 2 bases at J, with 12 bases between. Germline-derived CDR1 and CDR2 are SEHNR and FQNEAQ (reference sequence). CDR3 sequence (DNA): TGTGCCAGCAGCTTTTGGGCTAGCGCCACAGATACGCAGTATTTT. This gives the protein CASSFWASATDTQYF.

The sample holds a few counts of this clone. The chain combines TRBV5-4 with TRBJ2-7; TRBD1 might be the D (6 bases). V lost 0 bases and J lost 3, with 10 bases in between. The germline gives CDR1 SGHNT, CDR2 YYREEE (reference sequence). The CDR3 runs to 14 residues. Here the CDR3 reads CASSLGTDGYEQYF. The CDR3 nucleotides are TGTGCCAGCAGCTTGGGGACAGATGGCTACGAGCAGTACTTC.

This clone is a singleton in its sample. The chain uses TRBV6-1 and TRBJ1-5; a weak D match, TRBD1 (5 bases). Per germline, CDR1 MNHNS and CDR2 SASEGT. The CDR3 runs 15 residues. Trimming left V 3 bases short and J 0 bases short, with 9 bases between. CDR3 region: CASSDGGYSNQPQHF. CDR3 coding DNA: TGTGCCAGCAGTGACGGGGGATATAGCAATCAGCCCCAGCATTTT.

The chain is built from TRBV19 and TRBJ2-5; TRBD2 agrees at 8 bases. Germline trimming cut 4 bases from V and 4 bases from J; bases unmatched to any gene: 8. CDR1 and CDR2 from the germline V gene are LNHDA and SQIVND (reference sequence). The length of the CDR3 is 15 residues. Here the CDR3 DNA reads TGTGCCAGTAGTACCCGCGGGAGGACTATAGAGACCCAGTACTTC. Protein sequence: CASSTRGRTIETQYF.

CDR3 in amino acids: CAWSGGSANSPLHF. CDR3 bases: TGTGCCTGGAGTGGAGGATCAGCTAATTCACCCCTCCACTTT. The J gene is TRBJ1-6, the V gene TRBV30; D gene uncertain. The CDR3 has 14 residues. Deletions cut 1 base from V and 6 bases from J, with 10 bases between. CDR1 is GTSNPN, CDR2 SVGIG, per germline (reference sequence).

The chain joins TRBV7-2 to TRBJ1-1, with TRBD1 matching 7 bases. Per the germline V gene, CDR1 is SGHTA and CDR2 is FQGNSA. This CDR3 has 14 residues. The V segment lost 2 bases and the J segment 4 bases; nucleotides outside the gene matches: 4. CDR3 coding DNA: TGTGCCAGCAGCTTAACGGGACAGCTCACTGAAGCTTTCTTT. It encodes CASSLTGQLTEAFF.

This clone has just a few counts. This chain joins TRBV14 and TRBJ2-7, with TRBD1 identical over 10 bases. This CDR3 has 16 amino acids. V shed 2 bases and J 5 bases; nucleotides not matched to a gene: 9. The germline gives CDR1 SGHDN, CDR2 FVKESK. CDR3 sequence (DNA): TGTGCCAGCAGCCAACTGAGGGGACAGGGGATCCACGAGCAGTACTTC. Its translation is CASSQLRGQGIHEQYF.